The 30 T cell receptor beta chains presented below share a single source sample, sequenced in a study of blood T cell repertoires in COVID-19. Method: immunoSEQ multiplex PCR; TCRdb's copy keeps in-frame clones and lacks some. The repertoire has over 20,000 clones, around 89% of them found once; the top ten carry over 9.5%. The sequencing sample was made of peripheral blood. These receptors all stem from a man aged 65-85 years with acute or convalescent COVID-19.

The chain couples TRBV27 to TRBJ1-1, with TRBD1 matching 9 bases. Looked up from germline, CDR1 is MNHEY and CDR2 is SMNVEV (reference sequence). The CDR3 totals 16 residues. V lost 5 bases to trimming and J lost 3 bases; unmatched junction nucleotides: 10. As DNA, the CDR3 is TGTGCCAGCAGTCCGAAGGACAGGGGTTGGTACACTGAAGCTTTCTTT. Translation gives CASSPKDRGWYTEAFF.

The V and J genes are TRBV10-3 and TRBJ2-7, with 9 bases fitting TRBD1. J gave up 6 bases and V 7 bases, and 10 bases lay outside the gene matches. This CDR3 contains 14 residues. Germline lookup yields CDR1 ENHRY and CDR2 SYGVKD. The CDR3 protein is CAINSGTGTFEQYF. The DNA for the CDR3 is TGTGCCATCAACTCCGGGACAGGGACCTTCGAGCAGTACTTC.

V usage is TRBV11-1 and J usage is TRBJ2-2, with D maybe TRBD1 (5 bases). Germline loops: CDR1 SGHAT, CDR2 FQDESV (reference sequence). The CDR3 is 15 residues long. V lost 6 bases and J 2 bases, leaving 13 bases between the germline ends. The CDR3 is CASRLGQQNTGELFF. The CDR3 DNA reads TGTGCCAGCAGACTGGGGCAACAAAACACCGGGGAGCTGTTTTTT.

The chain has TRBV4-1 and TRBJ2-1; D might be TRBD1 (5 bases). Germline V gene sequence: CDR1 MGHRA, CDR2 YSYEKL. V lost 1 base and J lost 6, with 13 bases in between. The length of the CDR3 is 15 residues. Here the CDR3 reads CASSQGLQQVNEQFF. In DNA, the CDR3 is TGCGCCAGCAGCCAAGGGTTACAACAGGTCAATGAGCAGTTCTTC.

This chain links TRBV24-1 with TRBJ1-2; D gene uncertain. Germline assignment: CDR1 KGHDR and CDR2 SFDVKD. The CDR3 runs to 11 residues. Trimming stripped 6 bases from V and 4 bases from J, with 5 bases between. In DNA form, the CDR3 reads TGTGCCACCAGTCCCGGCTATGGCTACACCTTC. Protein sequence: CATSPGYGYTF.

In its sample, this clone was seen a few times. The rearrangement joins TRBV19 to TRBJ1-5; TRBD1 matches 7 bases. There are 15 residues in the CDR3. Trimming took 5 bases from V and 3 from J; bases not matched to a gene: 7. Germline CDR1 reads LNHDA; CDR2 reads SQIVND (reference sequence). The chain's CDR3 is CASSWTGGNNQPQHF. The DNA of the CDR3 is TGTGCCAGTAGTTGGACAGGAGGGAACAATCAGCCCCAGCATTTT.

The rearrangement links TRBV28 to TRBJ2-2; D gene unclear. The germline CDR1 and CDR2 sequences are MDHEN and SYDVKM. The CDR3 runs 16 residues. The ends were cut back, 2 bases at V and 3 bases at J, with 13 bases in the middle. CDR3 residues: CASSLPPPRHTGELFF. Written as DNA, the CDR3 is TGTGCCAGCAGTTTACCCCCCCCGAGGCACACCGGGGAGCTGTTTTTT.

V is TRBV10-3 and J is TRBJ2-7; TRBD2 matches 10 bases. The V gene end was trimmed by 10 bases and the J gene end by 1 base; junction bases not matched to a gene: 13. CDR3 length: 16 amino acids. CDR1 is ENHRY and CDR2 is SYGVKD in the germline V gene. The CDR3 DNA follows: TGTGCCACCGGGGCCCCTAGCGGGGGATGGTCCTACGAGCAGTACTTC. Translating it yields CATGAPSGGWSYEQYF.

This sequence joins TRBV5-6 and TRBJ1-1; no definite D call. The CDR3 spans 14 residues. Germline V gives CDR1 SGHDT, CDR2 YYEEEE. Trimming pared 0 bases from V and 6 bases from J, leaving 12 bases between. CDR3 sequence: CASSLATLQPEAFF. DNA of the CDR3: TGTGCCAGCAGCTTGGCGACACTCCAACCTGAAGCTTTCTTT. Full variable domain (outside the CDR3, taken from reference TRBV5-6 and TRBJ1-1): DAGVTQSPTHLIKTRGQQVTLRCSPKSGHDTVSWYQQALGQGPQFIFQYYEEEERQRGNFPDRFSGHQFPNYSSELNVNALLLGDSALYLCASSLATLQPEAFFGQGTRLTVV.

The chain links TRBV18 to TRBJ2-6; 7 nucleotides line up with TRBD2. Germline lookup yields CDR1 KGHSH and CDR2 LQKENI. With V trimmed by 3 bases and J by 1 base, 6 bases remained unmatched. This CDR3 has 17 amino acids. CDR3 sequence: CASSPGPGGSGANVLTF. CDR3 coding DNA: TGTGCCAGCTCACCGGGACCGGGAGGATCTGGGGCCAACGTCCTGACTTTC.

The rearrangement links TRBV7-8 to TRBJ1-3, with D perhaps matching TRBD1 (5 bases). Germline V CDR1 and CDR2: SGHVS, FQNEAQ. The V gene lost 8 bases and the J gene lost 0 bases, with 17 bases spanning the gap. The CDR3 runs to 16 residues. The CDR3 loop reads CASGNAGLNSGNTIYF. In DNA, the CDR3 is TGTGCCAGCGGAAACGCGGGACTGAACTCTGGAAACACCATATATTTT.

This clone was picked up a small number of times. The V and J genes are TRBV11-2 and TRBJ1-5; D not resolved. The length of the CDR3 is 16 residues. Germline assignment: CDR1 SGHAT and CDR2 FQNNGV. Between the trimmed V and J ends, which lost 2 bases and 3 bases, there was a span of 14 bases. CDR3 amino acids: CASSLSFGQVNQPQHF. CDR3 coding DNA: TGTGCCAGCAGCTTAAGTTTTGGTCAGGTCAATCAGCCCCAGCATTTT.

The rearrangement uses TRBV12-3 or TRBV12-4 and TRBJ2-3; 10 nucleotides agree with TRBD1. This CDR3 has 13 amino acids. V lost 9 bases and J lost 3; bases outside the gene matches: 3. CDR3: CARDRGRTDTQYF. For the CDR3, the DNA is TGTGCCAGAGACAGGGGGCGTACAGATACGCAGTATTTT.

This clone was observed once. The chain couples TRBV6-5 to TRBJ2-5; no definite D call. The CDR3 is 12 residues long. CDR1 and CDR2 (germline): MNHEY, SVGAGI. Between the trimmed V and J ends, which lost 5 bases and 5 bases, there was a span of 9 bases. The CDR3 region is CASSPVWETQYF. The CDR3 coding sequence is TGTGCCAGCAGTCCGGTATGGGAGACCCAGTACTTC.

The chain uses TRBV12-3 or TRBV12-4 and TRBJ1-1, with D possibly being TRBD1 (5 bases). V lost 11 bases to trimming and J lost 2 bases, with 15 bases between them. CDR3 length equals 13 residues. The CDR3 loop is CAAQDKTNTEAFF. The CDR3 DNA is TGTGCCGCTCAGGACAAGACTAACACTGAAGCTTTCTTT.

V usage is TRBV5-6 and J usage is TRBJ1-6; 11 positions match TRBD1. The germline gives CDR1 SGHDT, CDR2 YYEEEE. The length of the CDR3 is 16 residues. Trimming took 4 bases from V and 7 from J; bases not matched to a gene: 7. For the CDR3, the DNA is TGTGCCAGCAGCATCCGGGACAGGGGGTGGAATTCACCCCTCCACTTT. Translating gives CASSIRDRGWNSPLHF.

This chain links TRBV3-1 (or the pseudogene TRBV3-2) with TRBJ2-7; 10 bases line up with TRBD2. With V trimmed by 1 base and J by 3 bases, 3 bases remained unmatched. The germline V gene has CDR1 LGHDT and CDR2 YNNKEL (reference sequence). The CDR3 covers 15 residues. The CDR3 loop is CASSQGAGGFYEQYF. The CDR3 nucleotides read TGTGCCAGCAGCCAAGGAGCGGGGGGGTTCTACGAGCAGTACTTC.

V usage is TRBV19 and J usage is TRBJ2-1, with 8 bases identical to TRBD2. The CDR3 spans 14 residues. CDR1 is LNHDA and CDR2 is SQIVND in the germline V gene (reference sequence). V trimming: 5 bases; J trimming: 3 bases; junction bases outside the gene matches: 3. CDR3 in DNA: TGTGCCAGTAGTGGGCTAGCGGGCTACAATGAGCAGTTCTTC. Protein sequence: CASSGLAGYNEQFF.

The V call is TRBV15, the J call TRBJ2-7; 9 bases line up with TRBD2. The CDR3 contains 17 residues. J was trimmed by 3 bases and V by 1 base; bases with no gene match: 10. Germline values: CDR1 LNHNV, CDR2 YYDKDF (reference sequence). CDR3 DNA sequence: TGTGCCACCAGCAGAGTTGGCTCTGGCGGGAGGGGCTACGAGCAGTACTTC. Translated, it gives CATSRVGSGGRGYEQYF.

V gene TRBV19 combines with J gene TRBJ2-7; no clear D gene. Between the trimmed V and J ends, which lost 1 base and 7 bases, there was a span of 8 bases. This CDR3 has 12 amino acids. In germline, CDR1 is LNHDA, CDR2 SQIVND (reference sequence). As DNA, the CDR3 is TGTGCCAGTAGTATAGCGAGCGAGGAGCAGTACTTC. This translates into CASSIASEEQYF.

This chain connects TRBV28 to TRBJ2-7, with D possibly matching TRBD2 (6 bases). The CDR3 extends over 12 amino acids. Germline values: CDR1 MDHEN, CDR2 SYDVKM. The germline V and J ends were trimmed by 3 bases and 4 bases, with 7 bases remaining between them. DNA of the CDR3: TGTGCCAGCAGTTTCGGGAGTTACGAGCAGTACTTC. Amino acid sequence: CASSFGSYEQYF.

The V call is TRBV30, the J call TRBJ1-5; TRBD1 aligns across 8 bases. This CDR3 region has 15 residues. V shed 3 bases, J shed 4 bases, and the junction held 8 bases outside the gene matches. The germline V gene has CDR1 GTSNPN and CDR2 SVGIG (reference sequence). The CDR3 DNA reads TGTGCCTGGAGCAAAGGGACAGGCCTGAATCAGCCCCAGCATTTT. Encoded protein: CAWSKGTGLNQPQHF.

The CDR3 nucleotides read TGCAGCGCCGACACCTCCCCCGGGGAGCCCCAGCATTTT. Protein sequence: CSADTSPGEPQHF. This chain connects TRBV29-1 to TRBJ1-5; D ambiguous. In germline, CDR1 is SQVTM, CDR2 ANQGSEA. The CDR3 has 13 residues. V lost 7 bases, J lost 8 bases, and 18 bases lay in between.

The chain links TRBV10-1 to TRBJ2-1, with D uncertain. V dropped 5 bases and J dropped 8 bases, with 13 bases sitting between them. CDR1 and CDR2 from the germline V gene are WNHNN and SYGVQD (reference sequence). CDR3 size: 13 residues. The CDR3 nucleotides read TGCGCCAGCAGTAACAGAGCATGGGATGAGCAGTTCTTC. Translated, it gives CASSNRAWDEQFF.

The CDR3 DNA follows: TGTGCCAGCACCCCGTTGGCAGGGCCCCTCCACTTT. Its protein product is CASTPLAGPLHF. The genes are TRBV25-1 and TRBJ1-6; the D gene is possibly TRBD1 (5 bases). This CDR3 contains 12 residues. Trimming stripped 7 bases from V and 13 bases from J, with 14 bases between. Germline values: CDR1 MGHDK, CDR2 SYGVNS.

The chain recombines TRBV11-2 with TRBJ1-1; the match to TRBD1 covers 7 bases. The germline V gene has CDR1 SGHAT and CDR2 FQNNGV. The junction had 5 bases not matched to a gene; V was cut back by 5 bases and J by 2 bases. CDR3 size: 14 residues. CDR3 bases: TGTGCCAGCAGCCGGGGACAGCGTAACACTGAAGCTTTCTTT. Its protein is CASSRGQRNTEAFF.

In this sample, this clone turned up a few times. The chain uses TRBV6-5 and TRBJ2-2; D is possibly TRBD1 (6 bases). V lost 6 bases and J 7 bases, leaving 12 bases between the germline ends. Germline-derived CDR1 and CDR2 are MNHEY and SVGAGI. This CDR3 comprises 13 residues. This CDR3 is CASRPQGNGELFF. For the CDR3, the DNA is TGTGCCAGCAGACCTCAGGGGAACGGGGAGCTGTTTTTT.

This chain's CDR3 is CASSSSRGQPQHF. CDR3 DNA sequence: TGTGCCAGCAGTTCCTCCCGCGGACAGCCCCAGCATTTT. V usage is TRBV2 and J usage is TRBJ1-5; no firm D call. Germline values: CDR1 SNHLY, CDR2 FYNNEI. The CDR3 consists of 13 residues. The V end lost 5 bases, the J end lost 7 bases, and 12 bases lay between the germline ends.

This chain joins TRBV2 and TRBJ2-7; 15 bases agree with TRBD2. Germline V gene sequence: CDR1 SNHLY, CDR2 FYNNEI. This CDR3 comprises 19 residues. V shed 6 bases and J 0 bases; nucleotides not matched to a gene: 12. As DNA, the CDR3 is TGTGCCAGCAGGACCCCAGGGACTAGCGGGGGGACGAGCTCCTACGAGCAGTACTTC. Residues: CASRTPGTSGGTSSYEQYF.

The CDR3 coding sequence is TGTGCCAGCAGTTACCCAGGGAAGGACACTGAAGCTTTCTTT. It yields the protein CASSYPGKDTEAFF. The rearrangement joins TRBV6-6 to TRBJ1-1; TRBD1 might be the D (5 bases). The V end was cut by 2 bases, the J end by 3 bases, with 10 bases between. In germline, CDR1 is MNHNY, CDR2 SVGAGI (reference sequence). This CDR3 comprises 14 residues.